Following are 15 T cell receptor beta chains from one sample sequenced in a study of T cell responses to AZD1222 COVID-19 vaccine. The data were produced by immunoSEQ multiplex PCR, yet TCRdb's version contains in-frame clones alone and is incomplete. The repertoire holds over 95,000 clones, with more than 70% as singletons. The sample in question was peripheral blood, obtained 28 days after the second AZD1222 dose. The receptors derive from an adult who received the AZD1222 COVID-19 vaccine.

This clone was detected a few times. The genes are TRBV7-8 and TRBJ2-7; D gene ambiguous. Germline V gene sequence: CDR1 SGHVS, CDR2 FQNEAQ. V gave up 6 bases and J gave up 0 bases, with 12 bases separating them. This CDR3 contains 14 residues. CDR3 coding DNA: TGTGCCAGCAGGCTACTCCAGAGCTCCTACGAGCAGTACTTC. Encoded protein: CASRLLQSSYEQYF.

The V gene is TRBV28, the J gene TRBJ1-1, with D possibly being TRBD1 (5 bases). Trimming stripped 6 bases from V and 0 bases from J, with 14 bases between. Germline lookup yields CDR1 MDHEN and CDR2 SYDVKM. The CDR3 is 15 amino acids. Here the CDR3 reads CASRTGGELNTEAFF. CDR3 in DNA: TGTGCCAGCAGGACGGGAGGGGAATTGAACACTGAAGCTTTCTTT.

This clone was observed a single time. The rearrangement joins TRBV6-5 to TRBJ1-1; no clear D gene. The germline CDR1 and CDR2 sequences are MNHEY and SVGAGI. The CDR3 consists of 15 residues. V was trimmed by 0 bases and J by 0 bases, leaving 8 bases between them. DNA of the CDR3: TGTGCCAGCAGTTACTCATCCAGTGTGAACACTGAAGCTTTCTTT. Amino acids: CASSYSSSVNTEAFF.

The chain couples TRBV7-9 to TRBJ1-2; TRBD1 is a possible D gene (6 bases). The V end was cut by 1 base, the J end by 4 bases, with 13 bases between. Germline V lookup: CDR1 SEHNR, CDR2 FQNEAQ (reference sequence). The CDR3 contains 15 residues. CDR3 bases: TGTGCCAGCAGCTTAGAACGTACAGGGATCTATGGCTACACCTTC. Its translation: CASSLERTGIYGYTF.

V is TRBV20-1 and J is TRBJ2-5; perhaps TRBD1 as D (6 bases). The germline V and J ends were trimmed by 3 bases and 6 bases, with 23 bases remaining between them. The CDR3 loop spans 16 amino acids. Germline loops: CDR1 DFQATT, CDR2 SNEGSKA (reference sequence). CDR3 sequence (DNA): TGCAGTGCTAGTGGCTACAGGGAAGCCCCCCAGAAGACCCAGTACTTC. This sequence encodes CSASGYREAPQKTQYF.

The J gene is TRBJ2-7, the V gene TRBV6-5; tentative D call: TRBD2 (5 bases). This CDR3 contains 14 residues. CDR1 and CDR2 from the germline V gene are MNHEY and SVGAGI. V gave up 7 bases and J gave up 2 bases, with 15 bases separating them. The CDR3: CASNSGNPPYEQYF. The CDR3 coding sequence is TGTGCCAGCAACTCGGGGAACCCTCCCTACGAGCAGTACTTC.

The rearrangement links TRBV6-5 to TRBJ1-5, with 7 bases lining up with TRBD1. With V trimmed by 6 bases and J by 0 bases, 5 bases remained unmatched. There are 15 residues in the CDR3. Germline V CDR1 and CDR2: MNHEY, SVGAGI. CDR3: CASRRDSYSNQPQHF. CDR3 bases: TGTGCCAGCAGAAGGGACAGTTATAGCAATCAGCCCCAGCATTTT.

The chain recombines TRBV15 with TRBJ2-7, with TRBD2 matching 8 bases. J gave up 6 bases and V 3 bases, and 13 bases lay outside the gene matches. Germline CDR1 and CDR2: LNHNV and YYDKDF (reference sequence). The CDR3 totals 16 residues. CDR3 residues: CATSSRFGGGFVEQYF. CDR3 DNA: TGTGCCACCAGCAGCCGCTTTGGCGGGGGGTTCGTCGAGCAGTACTTC. The full variable domain, in which reference TRBV15 and TRBJ2-7 provide the parts outside the CDR3, is DAMVIQNPRYQVTQFGKPVTLSCSQTLNHNVMYWYQQKSSQAPKLLFHYYDKDFNNEADTPDNFQSRRPNTSFCFLDIRSPGLGDTAMYLCATSSRFGGGFVEQYFGPGTRLTVT.

CDR3 loop: CASSIDGQYGYTF. CDR3 nucleotide sequence: TGTGCCAGTAGTATCGATGGACAGTATGGCTACACCTTC. This sequence joins TRBV19 and TRBJ1-2; possibly TRBD1 for D (6 bases). Per the germline V gene, CDR1 is LNHDA and CDR2 is SQIVND (reference sequence). This CDR3 spans 13 amino acids. Deletions cut 3 bases from V and 5 bases from J, with 10 bases between.

This chain links TRBV18 with TRBJ2-1; 8 nucleotides match TRBD2. The V gene end was trimmed by 3 bases and the J gene end by 4 bases; junction bases not matched to a gene: 8. CDR3 length: 16 amino acids. In germline, CDR1 is KGHSH, CDR2 LQKENI. The CDR3 sequence: CASSPLGGGPYNEQFF. CDR3 sequence (DNA): TGTGCCAGCTCACCCCTTGGCGGGGGGCCATACAATGAGCAGTTCTTC.

The chain recombines TRBV28 with TRBJ1-4; TRBD1 agrees at 8 bases. The CDR3 contains 14 residues. Losses at the gene ends were 4 bases for V and 10 bases for J; bases not matched to a gene: 8. Per germline, CDR1 MDHEN and CDR2 SYDVKM. CDR3 protein: CASSSTGASGKLFF. The CDR3 region has the DNA TGTGCCAGCAGTTCGACAGGGGCGAGTGGAAAACTGTTTTTT.

The J gene is TRBJ2-3, the V gene TRBV14; 10 bases fit TRBD2. J was trimmed by 4 bases and V by 3 bases; bases with no gene match: 13. This CDR3 region has 18 residues. Germline loops: CDR1 SGHDN, CDR2 FVKESK. In DNA, the CDR3 is TGTGCCAGCAGCCACTTTCTTGTGGTAGCGGGGGGACCAGATACGCAGTATTTT. Translation gives CASSHFLVVAGGPDTQYF.

A few counts support this clone. The V gene is TRBV2, the J gene TRBJ1-1; D remains unclear. V shed 6 bases and J shed 1 base, with 3 bases lying between them. The germline V gene has CDR1 SNHLY and CDR2 FYNNEI. The CDR3 extends over 11 amino acids. Here the CDR3 reads CASRRNTEAFF. In DNA form, the CDR3 reads TGTGCCAGCAGACGGAACACTGAAGCTTTCTTT.

This clone was seen a handful of times. The chain recombines TRBV14 with TRBJ1-3; 9 nucleotides align to TRBD1. Germline assignment: CDR1 SGHDN and CDR2 FVKESK. This CDR3 has 16 amino acids. The J segment lost 4 bases and the V segment lost 1 base, leaving 5 bases of the junction unmatched. CDR3 coding DNA: TGTGCCAGCAGCCAAGTCGACAGGGGGTTCGGAAACACCATATATTTT. Translation: CASSQVDRGFGNTIYF.

Only one count was recorded for this clone. V is TRBV3-1 (or the pseudogene TRBV3-2) and J is TRBJ1-2, with D tentatively TRBD1 (6 bases). Germline assignment: CDR1 LGHDT and CDR2 YNNKEL (reference sequence). This CDR3 has 13 amino acids. Trimming pared 4 bases from V and 8 bases from J, leaving 14 bases between. The CDR3 spells CASSLRQVRGYTF. CDR3 in DNA: TGTGCCAGCAGCCTCCGACAGGTGAGAGGCTACACCTTC.